This TCR beta chain was captured in a study of CD8 T cells in ankylosing spondylitis. Library preparation for TCR beta used quantitative 5'-RACE with molecular barcodes. Each CDR3 protein is one row after TCRdb ran MiXCR on the 5' RACE reads. The sample shows about 150,000 distinct CDR3 sequences, 6% to 8% of them seen only once. Trimming cost V 1 base and J 4 bases, with 10 bases left between them. CDR1 is SNHLY and CDR2 is FYNNEI in the germline V gene. The CDR3 length is 15 residues. This clonotype was detected many times. Its target is not known. Study-level findings and limits: It was reported that disease-linked clones were significantly enriched in matched ankylosing spondylitis synovial fluid. Past research had described some motif variants in reactive arthritis synovial fluid and blood.

The V gene is TRBV2, the J gene TRBJ2-2; possibly TRBD2 for D (6 bases). The clonotype comes from a female donor with ankylosing spondylitis or in good health (not recorded which). Source material: blood, either unsorted or a sorted T cell fraction (not recorded which). The CDR3 region has the DNA TGTGCCAGCAGTGAAGATCGGGGAGGCACCGGGGAGCTGTTTTTT. Encoded protein: CASSEDRGGTGELFF.